This section outlines one T cell receptor beta chain sequence together with its context. Its antigen is not known. The trim removed 2 bases at V and 2 bases at J, leaving 6 bases unmatched. The CDR3 runs to 16 residues. The germline CDR1 and CDR2 sequences are KGHSH and LQKENI. TCRdb's table, derived via immunoSEQ multiplex PCR, lists solely in-frame clones and lacks some. The profile covers some 2.4 million clones, with 80% to 95% appearing a single time and about 0.39% taken by the ten largest. The sample originates from a study of shared clonotypes between healthy human individuals. General observations from the study: Clonotype sharing among donors was expected to depend on sequencing depth. Even with large depth, rarefaction showed that sorted-subset sequencing was incomplete.

Naive CD45RA+ and memory CD45RA-negative subsets were split from CD4+ cells. The sequenced sample consisted of naive CD4+ T cells from PBMCs. Subset given: CD45RA+ positively selected. The TCR was taken from a man aged 18 to 30 in good health. Some clones in this sample may be carry-over from other donors' samples. J is TRBJ2-1 and V is TRBV18; TRBD2 aligns across 7 bases. CDR3 region: CASSPGASGPYNEQFF. In DNA, the CDR3 is TGTGCCAGCTCACCAGGGGCTAGCGGTCCCTACAATGAGCAGTTCTTC.